Following are 9 T cell receptor beta chains from one sample sequenced in a study of CD8 T cells in Susac syndrome. It was with random hexamers that 0.5 to 1 ug RNA was reverse transcribed. In TCRdb, the immunoSEQ multiplex PCR reads were re-called with MiXCR into one record per CDR3 protein. The repertoire includes approximately 110,000 distinct CDR3 sequences, 90% to 95% of them detected once, and roughly 0.091% sits in the top ten. The sequencing input was CD4+ T cells from PBMCs. These receptor sequences come from a human donor in good health.

This clonotype was seen more than once but under ten times. V usage is TRBV6-2 or TRBV6-3 and J usage is TRBJ2-7; TRBD1 or TRBD2 may be the D gene (6 bases each). The CDR3 totals 16 residues. CDR1 is MNHEY and CDR2 is SVGEGT in the germline V gene. Between the trimmed V and J ends, which lost 0 bases and 0 bases, there was a span of 12 bases. CDR3 nucleotides: TGTGCCAGCAGTTACTCGCGGGACACCAGCTCCTACGAGCAGTACTTC. Translated, it gives CASSYSRDTSSYEQYF.

The chain joins TRBV5-1 to TRBJ2-7, with 7 nucleotides matching TRBD2. The CDR3 length is 13 residues. The V and J ends lost 4 bases and 9 bases, in that order; junction bases with no gene match: 10. Germline loops: CDR1 SGHRS, CDR2 YFSETQ. DNA of the CDR3: TGCGCCAGCAGCATGGCGGGAGCCCCGGGGCAGTACTTC. It encodes CASSMAGAPGQYF.

The rearrangement uses TRBV11-2 and TRBJ2-3; 10 bases are shared with TRBD2. CDR1 SGHAT and CDR2 FQNNGV come from the germline V gene. This CDR3 is built from 15 residues. Trimming removed 5 bases from V and 2 bases from J; junction bases left unmatched: 4. The CDR3 reads CASSRAGGDTDTQYF. The CDR3, as DNA: TGTGCCAGCAGCCGAGCGGGAGGGGACACAGATACGCAGTATTTT.

CDR3 sequence: CASSPRGWGTGIDEQYF. CDR3 in DNA: TGTGCCAGCAGCCCCAGGGGGTGGGGGACAGGTATCGACGAGCAGTACTTC. The chain is built from TRBV7-2 and TRBJ2-7, with 8 nucleotides matching TRBD1. In germline, CDR1 is SGHTA, CDR2 FQGNSA. The CDR3 runs 17 residues. Losses at the gene ends were 5 bases for V and 5 bases for J; bases not matched to a gene: 17.

The chain is built from TRBV20-1 and TRBJ2-5; 9 bases fit TRBD1. Per germline, CDR1 DFQATT and CDR2 SNEGSKA (reference sequence). J lost 0 bases, V lost 2 bases, and 7 bases had no gene match. This CDR3 spans 16 amino acids. The CDR3 DNA sequence: TGCAGTGCTAGATCCACAGGGGGCCGTTACCAAGAGACCCAGTACTTC. Translation: CSARSTGGRYQETQYF.

The gene calls are TRBV6-2 or TRBV6-3 and TRBJ2-1; 16 bases are shared with TRBD2. This CDR3 region has 19 residues. V shed 2 bases, J shed 8 bases, and the junction held 12 bases outside the gene matches. Germline CDR1 and CDR2: MNHEY and SVGEGT. CDR3 in DNA: TGTGCCAGCAGTTACCCCCGGGACAGGGGACTAGCGGGAGGGCATGAGCAGTTCTTC. This translates into CASSYPRDRGLAGGHEQFF.

The chain has TRBV2 and TRBJ1-1, with D unresolved. In germline, CDR1 is SNHLY, CDR2 FYNNEI. Trimming stripped 7 bases from V and 1 base from J, with 7 bases between. This CDR3 region has 12 residues. CDR3 sequence (DNA): TGTGCCAGCAAAATGAGGAACACTGAAGCTTTCTTT. It encodes CASKMRNTEAFF. Looking up the rest from reference TRBV2 and TRBJ1-1 gives the full variable domain: EPEVTQTPSHQVTQMGQEVILRCVPISNHLYFYWYRQILGQKVEFLVSFYNNEISEKSEIFDDQFSVERPDGSNFTLKIRSTKLEDSAMYFCASKMRNTEAFFGQGTRLTVV.

V is TRBV3-1 and J is TRBJ2-5, with TRBD1 matching 10 bases. This CDR3 is built from 17 residues. Trimming removed 4 bases from V and 4 bases from J; junction bases left unmatched: 12. Per the germline V gene, CDR1 is LGHDT and CDR2 is YNNKEL (reference sequence). In nucleotides, the CDR3 is TGTGCCAGCAGCCCCCTGGCCGGGACAGGGGTTCGAGAGACCCAGTACTTC. Translation gives CASSPLAGTGVRETQYF.

The V and J genes are TRBV5-4 and TRBJ2-2; 8 bases fit TRBD2. From germline, CDR1 is SGHNT and CDR2 YYREEE (reference sequence). After removal of 2 bases from V and 0 bases from J, the junction contained 6 bases not matched to a gene. This CDR3 contains 17 residues. CDR3 sequence reads: CASSFGTGGPNTGELFF. The CDR3 region has the DNA TGTGCCAGCAGCTTCGGAACGGGAGGGCCGAACACCGGGGAGCTGTTTTTT.